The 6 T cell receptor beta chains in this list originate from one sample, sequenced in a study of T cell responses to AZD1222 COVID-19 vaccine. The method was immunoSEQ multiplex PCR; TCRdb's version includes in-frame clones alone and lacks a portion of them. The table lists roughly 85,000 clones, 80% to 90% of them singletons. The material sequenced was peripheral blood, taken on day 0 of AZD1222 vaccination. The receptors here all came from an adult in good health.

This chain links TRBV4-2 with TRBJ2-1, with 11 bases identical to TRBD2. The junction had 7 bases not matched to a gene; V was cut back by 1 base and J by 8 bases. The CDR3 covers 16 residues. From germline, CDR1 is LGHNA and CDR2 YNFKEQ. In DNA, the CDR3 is TGTGCCAGCAGCCAAGGCCTAGCGGGGGGTGGCGATGAGCAGTTCTTC. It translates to CASSQGLAGGGDEQFF.

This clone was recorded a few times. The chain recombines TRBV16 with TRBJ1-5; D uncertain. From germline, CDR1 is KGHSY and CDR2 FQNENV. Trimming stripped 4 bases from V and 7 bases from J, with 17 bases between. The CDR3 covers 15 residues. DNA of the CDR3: TGTGCCAGCAGCCGAATAGGCGGGGAGGGACAGCCCCAGCATTTT. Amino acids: CASSRIGGEGQPQHF.

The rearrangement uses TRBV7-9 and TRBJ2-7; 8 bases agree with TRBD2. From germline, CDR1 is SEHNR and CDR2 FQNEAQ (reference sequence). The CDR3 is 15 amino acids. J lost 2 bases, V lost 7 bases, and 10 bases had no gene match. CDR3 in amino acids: CASNPMRGDPYEQYF. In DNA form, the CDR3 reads TGTGCCAGCAACCCAATGCGGGGGGACCCCTACGAGCAGTACTTC.

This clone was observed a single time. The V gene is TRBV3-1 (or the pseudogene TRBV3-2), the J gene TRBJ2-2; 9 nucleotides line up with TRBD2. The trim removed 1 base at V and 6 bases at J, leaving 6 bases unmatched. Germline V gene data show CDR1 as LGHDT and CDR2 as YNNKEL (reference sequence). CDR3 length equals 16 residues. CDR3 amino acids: CASSQGGSGSPGELFF. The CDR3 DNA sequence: TGTGCCAGCAGCCAAGGGGGTAGCGGGAGTCCCGGGGAGCTGTTTTTT.

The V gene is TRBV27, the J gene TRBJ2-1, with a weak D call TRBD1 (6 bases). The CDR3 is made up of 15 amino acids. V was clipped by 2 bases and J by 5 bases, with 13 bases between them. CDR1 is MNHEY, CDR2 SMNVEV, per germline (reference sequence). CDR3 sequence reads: CASSLGRQGNNEQFF. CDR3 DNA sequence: TGTGCCAGCAGTTTAGGTAGGCAGGGGAACAATGAGCAGTTCTTC.

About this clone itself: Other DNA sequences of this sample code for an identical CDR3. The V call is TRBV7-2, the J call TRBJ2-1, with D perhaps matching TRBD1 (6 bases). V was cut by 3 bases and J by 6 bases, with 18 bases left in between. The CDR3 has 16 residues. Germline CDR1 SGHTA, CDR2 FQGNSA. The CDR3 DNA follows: TGTGCCAGCAGCTTTGGGACATCAGGAGGTTTCAATGAGCAGTTCTTC. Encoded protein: CASSFGTSGGFNEQFF.